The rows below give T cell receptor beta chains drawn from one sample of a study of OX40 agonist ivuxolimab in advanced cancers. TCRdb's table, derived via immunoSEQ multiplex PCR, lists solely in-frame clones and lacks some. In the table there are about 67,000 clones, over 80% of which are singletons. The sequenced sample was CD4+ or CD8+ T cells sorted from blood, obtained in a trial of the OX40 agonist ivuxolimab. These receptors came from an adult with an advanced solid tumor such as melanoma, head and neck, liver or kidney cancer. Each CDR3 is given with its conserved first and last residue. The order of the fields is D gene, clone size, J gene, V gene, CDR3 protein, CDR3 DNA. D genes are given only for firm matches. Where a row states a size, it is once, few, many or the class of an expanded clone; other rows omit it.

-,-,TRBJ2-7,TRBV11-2,CASSLAPGSYEQYF,TGTGCCAGCAGCTTAGCTCCAGGGTCCTACGAGCAGTACTTC
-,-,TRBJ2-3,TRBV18,CASSPRTEMGDTQYF,TGTGCCAGCTCACCACGGACGGAGATGGGGGATACGCAGTATTTT
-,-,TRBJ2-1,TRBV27,CASSPVGSYNEQFF,TGTGCCAGCAGTCCGGTCGGCTCCTACAATGAGCAGTTCTTC
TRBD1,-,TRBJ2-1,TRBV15,CATSRGGQLLPEQFF,TGTGCCACCAGCAGAGGGGGACAGCTACTCCCAGAGCAGTTCTTC
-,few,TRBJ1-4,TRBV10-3,CASRPGRATGPNEKLFF,TGTGCCAGCCGACCGGGCCGGGCGACAGGTCCCAATGAAAAACTGTTTTTT
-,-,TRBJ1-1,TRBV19,CASSSRGLNEAFF,TGTGCCAGTAGTAGCAGGGGCTTGAATGAAGCTTTCTTT
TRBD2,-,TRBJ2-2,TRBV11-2,CASSNWGGYTGELFF,TGTGCCAGCAGTAATTGGGGAGGGTACACCGGGGAGCTGTTTTTT
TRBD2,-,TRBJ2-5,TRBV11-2,CASSTQGGAGGQETQYF,TGTGCCAGCAGCACCCAGGGAGGAGCGGGGGGCCAAGAGACCCAGTACTTC
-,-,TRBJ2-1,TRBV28,CASSPDNEQFF,TGTGCCAGCAGTCCCGACAATGAGCAGTTCTTC
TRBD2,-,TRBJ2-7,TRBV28,CASSWTSGSSYEQYF,TGTGCCAGCAGTTGGACTAGCGGGAGCTCCTACGAGCAGTACTTC
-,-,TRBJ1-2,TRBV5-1,CASSPGWDGYTF,TGCGCCAGCAGCCCCGGTTGGGATGGCTACACCTTC
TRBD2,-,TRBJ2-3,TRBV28,CASSFPSGGTDTQYF,TGTGCCAGCAGTTTCCCTAGCGGGGGCACAGATACGCAGTATTTT
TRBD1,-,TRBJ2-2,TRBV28,CASSRTGPPNTGELFF,TGTGCCAGCAGCCGGACAGGTCCACCTAACACCGGGGAGCTGTTTTTT
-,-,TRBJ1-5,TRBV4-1,CASSQDTNQPQHF,TGCGCCAGCAGCCAAGATACCAATCAGCCCCAGCATTTT
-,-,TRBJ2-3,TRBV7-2,CASSSPSAVRYF,TGTGCCAGCAGTTCGCCATCCGCGGTACGGTATTTT
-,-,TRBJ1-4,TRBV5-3,CAKGQPSNEKLFF,TGTGCGAAAGGGCAGCCTTCTAATGAAAAACTGTTTTTT
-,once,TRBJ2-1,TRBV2,CASIWTGDNEQFF,TGTGCCAGCATTTGGACGGGAGACAATGAGCAGTTCTTC
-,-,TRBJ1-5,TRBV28,CASSSTVNQPQHF,TGTGCCAGCAGTTCGACAGTTAATCAGCCCCAGCATTTT